A selection of T cell receptor beta chains follows, all from one sample in a study of T cell changes during pregnancy in multiple sclerosis. Using immunoSEQ multiplex PCR, the repertoire was profiled, and TCRdb retains in-frame clones only, with some absent. The table records 52,000 or so clones, 70% to 90% of them present only once. Sequencing was performed on CD4+ T cells from peripheral blood mononuclear cells, taken in the first trimester of pregnancy. The receptor set was obtained from a female donor with multiple sclerosis, enrolled in a pregnancy study. The conserved cysteine and the conserved F or W are not part of the CDR3 here. A D gene is named only where the DNA matches it firmly.

TRBV28	TRBJ2-2	NA	ASSLGTNHLTGELF
TRBV19	TRBJ1-1	NA	ASSPEGEGLNTEAF
TRBV5-1	TRBJ2-1	TRBD2	ASSLEALAGAYNEQF
TRBV7-3	TRBJ2-1	NA	ASSLFSGADNEQF
TRBV5-4	TRBJ2-3	TRBD2	ASSFTLTSGGTDTQY
TRBV5-1	TRBJ1-2	NA	ASSLEEEYGYT
TRBV18	TRBJ1-1	NA	ASSLQGLNTEAF
TRBV9	TRBJ2-3	NA	ASSATGFTDTQY
TRBV5-4	TRBJ2-2	TRBD1	ASSLIQGEAGELF
TRBV29-1	TRBJ1-5	TRBD1	SVATGVTQPQH
TRBV4-2	TRBJ2-2	NA	ASSQDLNTGELF
TRBV7-2	TRBJ2-2	NA	ASSPRVTGELF
TRBV9	TRBJ2-5	NA	ASSVAGGTGETQY
TRBV4-2	TRBJ2-5	NA	ASSQDSQGSETQY
TRBV5-4	TRBJ1-2	TRBD1	ASKREGQARGYT
TRBV27	TRBJ2-6	NA	ASSGAGGRGDSGANVLT
TRBV27	TRBJ2-1	NA	ASRFRGAVYNEQF
TRBV19	TRBJ2-1	TRBD2	ASSFFRGGYNEQF
TRBV7-3	TRBJ2-1	TRBD2	ASSPSGRDEQF
TRBV5-8	TRBJ2-3	TRBD1	ASSPRDRAGDTQY
TRBV18	TRBJ2-1	NA	ASSPRLSGTLKSYNEQF
TRBV13	TRBJ1-6	TRBD1	ASNFFTGDNSPLH
TRBV7-9	TRBJ2-7	TRBD1	ASSLGWDRETYEQY
TRBV2	TRBJ2-4	TRBD1	ASSESGQGLAKNIQY
TRBV28	TRBJ2-7	TRBD2	ASTPGGGTATYEQY
TRBV2	TRBJ2-4	TRBD2	ASSGLLYRLAGLPKNIQY
TRBV19	TRBJ2-1	TRBD2	ASRAGGDNEQF
TRBV19	TRBJ1-2	TRBD1	ASSATDRNYGYT
TRBV28	TRBJ2-1	TRBD2	ASSPAGGGHNEQF
TRBV7-3	TRBJ1-1	NA	ASSSQENTEAF
TRBV9	TRBJ2-3	TRBD2	ASSVERGAGSDTQY
TRBV19	TRBJ2-2	NA	ASTPRTGELF
TRBV7-2	TRBJ2-6	NA	ASSQNRETYSGANVLT
TRBV19	TRBJ2-2	TRBD1	ASSPRTGPTGELF
TRBV11-3	TRBJ2-7	NA	ASSFRDKVYEQY
TRBV9	TRBJ2-3	TRBD1	ASSVGTGRTDTQY
TRBV6-4	TRBJ2-1	TRBD2	ASSASGGADEQF
TRBV9	TRBJ1-1	NA	ASNIVGEGVTEAF
TRBV5-6	TRBJ2-1	TRBD1	ASSLRGTGDNEQF
TRBV19	TRBJ2-4	NA	ASSNDRAKNIQY